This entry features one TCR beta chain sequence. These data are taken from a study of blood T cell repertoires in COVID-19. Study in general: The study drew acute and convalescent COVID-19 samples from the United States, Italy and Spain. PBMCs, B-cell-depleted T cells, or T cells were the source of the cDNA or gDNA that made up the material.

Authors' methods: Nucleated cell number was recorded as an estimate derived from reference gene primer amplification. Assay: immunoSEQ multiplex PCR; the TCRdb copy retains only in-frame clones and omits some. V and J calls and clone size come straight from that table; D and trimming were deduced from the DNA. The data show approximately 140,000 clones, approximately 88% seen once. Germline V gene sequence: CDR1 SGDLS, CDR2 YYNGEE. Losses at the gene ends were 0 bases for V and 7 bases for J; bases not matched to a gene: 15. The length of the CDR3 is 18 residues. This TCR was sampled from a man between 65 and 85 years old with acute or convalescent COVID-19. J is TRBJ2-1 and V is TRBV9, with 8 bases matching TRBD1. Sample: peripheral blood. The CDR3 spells CASSVGLQGAGGRNEQFF. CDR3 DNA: TGTGCCAGCAGCGTAGGGCTGCAGGGGGCGGGTGGTCGAAATGAGCAGTTCTTC.